This TCR beta chain was captured by sequencing in a study of graft-versus-host responses after intestinal transplantation. The researchers put approximately 200,000 CFSE-labeled responder cells into plates with approximately 200,000 irradiated, violet-dye-labeled stimulator cells. Clones were read by immunoSEQ multiplex PCR, and TCRdb kept only the in-frame ones, dropping some. In the table there are approximately 23,000 clones, about 48% of which are singletons. Germline V gene data show CDR1 as SGDLS and CDR2 as YYNGEE. CDR3 length equals 15 residues. Trimming took off 0 bases at V and 3 bases at J, with 11 bases between the two ends. Study-level results: Some patients had graft-donor T cell macrochimerism. In their allografts, the ratios of graft-versus-host to host-versus-graft T cell clones were high. An association linked early post-transplant HvG declines with peak circulating GvH clone levels.

The genes are TRBV9 and TRBJ2-3; D is possibly TRBD1 (6 bases). Sequenced here: alloreactive CD8+ T cells from a mixed lymphocyte reaction culture, sampled before transplantation. Specified subset: CFSE-low proliferating T cells sorted from roughly six-day pre-transplant mixed lymphocyte reaction (GvH or HvG direction). The source is a human patient who was an organ donor for intestinal transplantation. Here the CDR3 reads CASSVEGVRTDTQYF. The DNA for the CDR3 is TGTGCCAGCAGCGTAGAGGGGGTTCGAACAGATACGCAGTATTTT. The full variable domain, its missing parts supplied by reference TRBV9 and TRBJ2-3, is DSGVTQTPKHLITATGQRVTLRCSPRSGDLSVYWYQQSLDQGLQFLIQYYNGEERAKGNILERFSAQQFPDLHSELNLSSLELGDSALYFCASSVEGVRTDTQYFGPGTRLTVL.